Below are 20 T cell receptor beta chains sequenced from a single sample in a study of CD8+ T cells in alopecia areata. Treatment: oral pan-JAK inhibitor, 5-10 mg twice daily. Extracted RNA was reverse transcribed, and the resulting cDNA served as sequencing template. TCRdb's table, derived via immunoSEQ multiplex PCR, lists solely in-frame clones and lacks some. The table lists nearly 200,000 clones, 58% of them singletons. The source material was CD4+ T cells sorted from blood, sampled at week 24, from a patient treated with tofacitinib. The receptor set was obtained from a human donor with alopecia areata.

The chain is built from TRBV7-2 and TRBJ2-3; no firm D call. Germline CDR1 SGHTA, CDR2 FQGNSA. The CDR3 totals 12 residues. The V end lost 2 bases, the J end lost 4 bases, and 4 bases lay between the germline ends. The CDR3 nucleotides are TGTGCCAGCAGCTTACTAGCAGATACGCAGTATTTT. Translation: CASSLLADTQYF.

V is TRBV7-3 and J is TRBJ2-3; 8 positions agree with TRBD2. Germline V gene sequence: CDR1 SGHTA, CDR2 FQGTGA. The CDR3 has 15 amino acids. Trimming took 5 bases from V and 0 from J; bases not matched to a gene: 4. The chain's CDR3 is CASSRLAGSTDTQYF. The CDR3 DNA reads TGTGCCAGCAGCCGATTAGCGGGGAGCACAGATACGCAGTATTTT.

This chain joins TRBV6-5 and TRBJ2-5, with 8 bases that match TRBD2. The V segment lost 6 bases and the J segment 4 bases; nucleotides outside the gene matches: 10. Germline assignment: CDR1 MNHEY and CDR2 SVGAGI. The CDR3 length is 15 residues. The CDR3 sequence: CASSPGRTSRETQYF. As DNA, the CDR3 is TGTGCCAGCAGCCCTGGGCGGACTAGCCGAGAGACCCAGTACTTC.

The sample holds a few counts of this clone. J is TRBJ2-3 and V is TRBV9, with D maybe TRBD2 (6 bases). This CDR3 comprises 18 residues. Trimming took 4 bases from V and 4 from J, leaving 25 bases between them. In germline, CDR1 is SGDLS, CDR2 YYNGEE. The CDR3 reads CASSPNFGVAGLPDTQYF. The CDR3, as DNA: TGTGCCAGCAGCCCCAACTTTGGTGTGGCGGGACTCCCAGATACGCAGTATTTT.

The CDR3 bases are TGTGCCAGCAGGCAGATCATGAACACCGGGGAGCTGTTTTTT. Protein product: CASRQIMNTGELFF. The gene calls are TRBV2 and TRBJ2-2; no definite D call. The V gene lost 6 bases and the J gene lost 1 base, with 9 bases spanning the gap. CDR3 length: 14 residues. Germline CDR1 and CDR2: SNHLY and FYNNEI.

J is TRBJ1-3 and V is TRBV5-1; no clear D. The germline gives CDR1 SGHRS, CDR2 YFSETQ. The CDR3 has 16 amino acids. V was shortened by 0 bases and J by 2 bases, with 12 bases between the two germline ends. The CDR3 DNA reads TGCGCCAGCAGCTTGGACGGTCCAAGGACTGGAAACACCATATATTTT. Amino acid sequence: CASSLDGPRTGNTIYF. Looking up the rest from reference TRBV5-1 and TRBJ1-3 gives the full variable domain: KAGVTQTPRYLIKTRGQQVTLSCSPISGHRSVSWYQQTPGQGLQFLFEYFSETQRNKGNFPGRFSGRQFSNSRSEMNVSTLELGDSALYLCASSLDGPRTGNTIYFGEGSWLTVV.

Regarding this clone: Its ends do not fully match the called genes, so a read error is possible. This chain links TRBV28 with TRBJ2-7, with 9 positions matching TRBD2. The CDR3 runs to 13 residues. Looked up from germline, CDR1 is MDHEN and CDR2 is SYDVKM. CDR3 sequence reads: CASRGTSGSAGGF. CDR3 coding DNA: TGTGCCAGCAGAGGTACTAGCGGGTCCGCCGGGGGCTTC.

V is TRBV27 and J is TRBJ1-1; the match to TRBD1 covers 10 bases. The CDR3 runs to 17 residues. Germline lookup yields CDR1 MNHEY and CDR2 SMNVEV (reference sequence). The ends lost 6 bases at V and 2 bases at J; junction bases unmatched: 12. The CDR3 loop is CASRRAGTGVLNTEAFF. CDR3 sequence (DNA): TGTGCCAGCAGGAGAGCCGGGACAGGGGTACTCAACACTGAAGCTTTCTTT.

This chain's CDR3 is CASSPSRTGQETQYF. The CDR3 nucleotides read TGTGCCAGCAGCCCGTCAAGGACAGGGCAAGAGACCCAGTACTTC. V is TRBV7-9 and J is TRBJ2-5, with TRBD1 identical over 8 bases. The CDR3 consists of 15 residues. The germline V gene has CDR1 SEHNR and CDR2 FQNEAQ (reference sequence). The junction had 7 bases not matched to a gene; V was cut back by 5 bases and J by 2 bases.

A few counts support this clone. This rearrangement joins TRBV29-1 to TRBJ2-1; D call uncertain. From germline, CDR1 is SQVTM and CDR2 ANQGSEA. V was cut by 4 bases and J by 4 bases, with 8 bases left in between. CDR3 length equals 12 residues. For the CDR3, the DNA is TGCAGCGTTGTTGAAGAATACAATGAGCAGTTCTTC. This codes for CSVVEEYNEQFF.

DNA for the CDR3: TGTGCCAGCAGCTTAGTAAGGGACACTGAAGCTTTCTTT. As protein: CASSLVRDTEAFF. This chain links TRBV11-2 with TRBJ1-1, with D uncertain. CDR1 and CDR2 from the germline V gene are SGHAT and FQNNGV. Between the trimmed V and J ends, which lost 1 base and 3 bases, there was a span of 6 bases. The CDR3 length is 13 residues.

This chain links TRBV5-1 with TRBJ2-2; TRBD1 might be the D (5 bases). CDR3 size: 15 residues. Deletions cut 0 bases from V and 3 bases from J, with 9 bases between. In germline, CDR1 is SGHRS, CDR2 YFSETQ. In nucleotides, the CDR3 is TGCGCCAGCAGCTTGGATGTAGGGGACACCGGGGAGCTGTTTTTT. Translated, it gives CASSLDVGDTGELFF. The complete variable domain, with remaining parts taken from reference TRBV5-1 and TRBJ2-2, reads KAGVTQTPRYLIKTRGQQVTLSCSPISGHRSVSWYQQTPGQGLQFLFEYFSETQRNKGNFPGRFSGRQFSNSRSEMNVSTLELGDSALYLCASSLDVGDTGELFFGEGSRLTVL.

The genes are TRBV6-5 and TRBJ1-1; no clear D. Looked up from germline, CDR1 is MNHEY and CDR2 is SVGAGI. The CDR3 is 14 amino acids. Trimming removed 5 bases from V and 3 bases from J, with 13 bases in between. Written as DNA, the CDR3 is TGTGCCAGCAGTATAAGCCGCGGAGACACTGAAGCTTTCTTT. This encodes CASSISRGDTEAFF.

V and J are TRBV27 and TRBJ2-7; D may be TRBD1 (6 bases). Looked up from germline, CDR1 is MNHEY and CDR2 is SMNVEV (reference sequence). V was pared by 6 bases and J by 4 bases, with 22 bases between. This CDR3 contains 16 residues. The CDR3 bases are TGTGCCAGCAGCCCAATTTTCGCCGGGACACAGTACGAGCAGTACTTC. Residues: CASSPIFAGTQYEQYF.

This rearrangement joins TRBV4-2 to TRBJ2-4; the match to TRBD1 covers 10 bases. CDR3 length: 18 amino acids. Looked up from germline, CDR1 is LGHNA and CDR2 is YNFKEQ. V was clipped by 3 bases and J by 0 bases; unmatched bases: 8. CDR3 sequence (DNA): TGTGCCAGCAGCCATACCGGGACAGGGGACATAGCCAAAAACATTCAGTACTTC. It is translated as CASSHTGTGDIAKNIQYF.

The chain combines TRBV10-3 with TRBJ2-5, with D possibly being TRBD1 or TRBD2 (5 bases each). Germline V lookup: CDR1 ENHRY, CDR2 SYGVKD. V dropped 10 bases and J dropped 6 bases, with 18 bases sitting between them. The CDR3 extends over 13 amino acids. CDR3 nucleotides: TGTGCCACCAAAGACGGGACGATGCAGACCCAGTACTTC. It codes for CATKDGTMQTQYF.

The chain employs TRBV6-5 and TRBJ1-2; TRBD1 matches 7 bases. The junction had 7 bases not matched to a gene; V was cut back by 5 bases and J by 7 bases. This CDR3 has 13 residues. Germline V CDR1 and CDR2: MNHEY, SVGAGI. This chain's CDR3 is CASSPARGTGYTF. DNA for the CDR3: TGTGCCAGCAGTCCCGCCAGGGGGACTGGCTACACCTTC.

This clone was seen a handful of times. This chain connects TRBV7-2 to TRBJ1-2; TRBD1 agrees at 7 bases. The V gene's germline CDR1 is SGHTA and CDR2 FQGNSA. This CDR3 is 15 amino acids long. V lost 1 base, J lost 8 bases, and 10 bases stayed unmatched. The CDR3 DNA follows: TGTGCCAGCAGCTTAGATTTTGTTGTACAGGGGGGCTACACCTTC. This translates into CASSLDFVVQGGYTF.

The CDR3 here is CASSQELAENTEAFF. The CDR3 nucleotides are TGTGCCAGCAGCCAAGAACTGGCAGAGAACACTGAAGCTTTCTTT. The chain links TRBV4-2 to TRBJ1-1; D unclear. The germline V and J ends were trimmed by 0 bases and 1 base, with 9 bases remaining between them. The CDR3 spans 15 residues. Germline-derived CDR1 and CDR2 are LGHNA and YNFKEQ.

CDR3 loop: CASRPDGYEQYF. CDR3 sequence (DNA): TGTGCCAGCAGACCCGACGGATACGAGCAGTACTTC. This sequence joins TRBV2 and TRBJ2-7; D unresolved. CDR3 length: 12 residues. Trimming took 6 bases from V and 4 from J, leaving 10 bases between them. Looked up from germline, CDR1 is SNHLY and CDR2 is FYNNEI.